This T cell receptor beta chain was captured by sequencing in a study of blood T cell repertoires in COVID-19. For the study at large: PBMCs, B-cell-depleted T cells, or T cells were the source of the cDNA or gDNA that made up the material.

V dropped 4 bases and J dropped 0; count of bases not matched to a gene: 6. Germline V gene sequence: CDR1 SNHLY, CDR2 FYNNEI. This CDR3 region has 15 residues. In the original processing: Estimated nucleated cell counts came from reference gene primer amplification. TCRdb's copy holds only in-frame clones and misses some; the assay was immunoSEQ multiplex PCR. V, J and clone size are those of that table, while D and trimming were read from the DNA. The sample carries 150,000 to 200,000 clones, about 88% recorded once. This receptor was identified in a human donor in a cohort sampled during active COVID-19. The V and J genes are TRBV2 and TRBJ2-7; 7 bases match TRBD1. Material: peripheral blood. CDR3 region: CASSAAGGYSYEQYF. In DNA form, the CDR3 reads TGTGCCAGCAGTGCGGCAGGGGGTTACTCCTACGAGCAGTACTTC.